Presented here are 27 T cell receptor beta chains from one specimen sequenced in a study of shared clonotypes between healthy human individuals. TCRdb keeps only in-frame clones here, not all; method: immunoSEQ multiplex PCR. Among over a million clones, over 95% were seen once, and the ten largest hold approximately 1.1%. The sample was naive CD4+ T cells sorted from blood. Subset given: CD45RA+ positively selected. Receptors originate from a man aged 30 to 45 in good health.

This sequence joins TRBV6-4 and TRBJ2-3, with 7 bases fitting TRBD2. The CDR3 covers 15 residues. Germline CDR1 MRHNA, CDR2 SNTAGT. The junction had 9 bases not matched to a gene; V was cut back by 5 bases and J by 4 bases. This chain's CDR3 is CASSQSGNEPDTQYF. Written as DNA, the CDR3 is TGTGCCAGCAGTCAAAGCGGGAACGAACCAGATACGCAGTATTTT.

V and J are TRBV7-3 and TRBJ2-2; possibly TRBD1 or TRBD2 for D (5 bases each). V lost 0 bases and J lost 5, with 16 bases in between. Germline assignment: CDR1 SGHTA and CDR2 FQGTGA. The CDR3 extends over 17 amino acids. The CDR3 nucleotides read TGTGCCAGCAGCTTAACTGGGCTCCGAGGGGAGACCGGGGAGCTGTTTTTT. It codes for CASSLTGLRGETGELFF.

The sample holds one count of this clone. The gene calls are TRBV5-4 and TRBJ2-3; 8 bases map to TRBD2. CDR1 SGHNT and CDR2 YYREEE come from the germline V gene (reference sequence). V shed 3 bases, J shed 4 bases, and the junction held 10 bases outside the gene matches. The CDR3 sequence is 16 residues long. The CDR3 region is CASSWGTSGGADTQYF. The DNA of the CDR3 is TGTGCCAGCAGCTGGGGGACTAGTGGCGGGGCAGATACGCAGTATTTT.

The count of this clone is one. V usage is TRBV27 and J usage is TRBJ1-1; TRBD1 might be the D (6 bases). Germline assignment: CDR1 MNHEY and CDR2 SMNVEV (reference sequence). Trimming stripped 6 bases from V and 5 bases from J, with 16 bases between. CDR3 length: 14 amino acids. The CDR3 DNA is TGTGCCAGCAGAGGACAGAACCGTGGGACTGAAGCTTTCTTT. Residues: CASRGQNRGTEAFF.

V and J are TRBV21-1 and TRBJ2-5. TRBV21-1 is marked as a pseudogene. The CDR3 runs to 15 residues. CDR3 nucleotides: TGTGCCAGCAGCAACCTGGGTCCCCCCCAAGAGACCCAGTACTTC. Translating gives CASSNLGPPQETQYF.

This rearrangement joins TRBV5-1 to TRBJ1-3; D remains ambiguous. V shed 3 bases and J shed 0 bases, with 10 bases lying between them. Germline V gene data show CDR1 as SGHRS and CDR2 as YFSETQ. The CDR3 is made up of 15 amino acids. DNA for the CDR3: TGCGCCAGCAGCTCCTATACCATCTCTGGAAACACCATATATTTT. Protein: CASSSYTISGNTIYF.

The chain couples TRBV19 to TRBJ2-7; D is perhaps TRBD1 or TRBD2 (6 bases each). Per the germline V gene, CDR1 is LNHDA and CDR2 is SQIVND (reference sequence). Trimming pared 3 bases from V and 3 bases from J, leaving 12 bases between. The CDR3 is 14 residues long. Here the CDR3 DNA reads TGTGCCAGTAGTATTCTGGAGGGGGACTACGAGCAGTACTTC. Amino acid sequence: CASSILEGDYEQYF.

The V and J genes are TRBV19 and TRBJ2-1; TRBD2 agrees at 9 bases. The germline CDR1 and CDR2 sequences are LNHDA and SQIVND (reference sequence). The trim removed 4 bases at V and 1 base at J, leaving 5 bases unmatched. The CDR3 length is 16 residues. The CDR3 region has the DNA TGTGCCAGTAGTAATCGGGCGGGAGGGTCCTACAATGAGCAGTTCTTC. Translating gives CASSNRAGGSYNEQFF.

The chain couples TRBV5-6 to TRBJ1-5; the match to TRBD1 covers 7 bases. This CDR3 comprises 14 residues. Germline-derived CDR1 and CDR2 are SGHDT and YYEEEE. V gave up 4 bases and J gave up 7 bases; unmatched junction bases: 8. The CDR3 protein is CASSETGTGQPQHF. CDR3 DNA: TGTGCCAGCAGCGAGACAGGGACCGGGCAGCCCCAGCATTTT.

The CDR3 region is CASSPGQGEDGYTF. The CDR3 DNA follows: TGTGCCAGCAGTCCTGGACAGGGCGAGGACGGCTACACCTTC. This chain uses TRBV7-9 with TRBJ1-2; 8 positions match TRBD1. The CDR3 consists of 14 residues. CDR1 and CDR2 (germline): SEHNR, FQNEAQ (reference sequence). J gave up 8 bases and V 6 bases, and 11 bases lay outside the gene matches. Using reference TRBV7-9 and TRBJ1-2 for the parts outside the CDR3, the full variable domain is DTGVSQNPRHKITKRGQNVTFRCDPISEHNRLYWYRQTLGQGPEFLTYFQNEAQLEKSRLLSDRFSAERPKGSFSTLEIQRTEQGDSAMYLCASSPGQGEDGYTFGSGTRLTVV.

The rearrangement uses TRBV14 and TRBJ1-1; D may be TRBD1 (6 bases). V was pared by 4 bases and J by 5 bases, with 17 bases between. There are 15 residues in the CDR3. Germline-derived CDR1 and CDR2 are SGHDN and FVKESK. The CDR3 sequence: CASSRTRGDKTEAFF. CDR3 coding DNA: TGTGCCAGCAGCCGGACTAGGGGGGACAAAACTGAAGCTTTCTTT.

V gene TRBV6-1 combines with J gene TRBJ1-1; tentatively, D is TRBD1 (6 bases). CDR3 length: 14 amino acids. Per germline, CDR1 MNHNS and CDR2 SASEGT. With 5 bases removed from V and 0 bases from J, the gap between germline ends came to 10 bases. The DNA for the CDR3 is TGTGCCAGCAGTAAACAGGGACTGAACACTGAAGCTTTCTTT. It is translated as CASSKQGLNTEAFF.

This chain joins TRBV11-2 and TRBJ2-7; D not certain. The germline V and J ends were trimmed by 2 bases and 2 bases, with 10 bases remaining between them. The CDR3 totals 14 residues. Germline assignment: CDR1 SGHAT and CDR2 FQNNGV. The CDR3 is CASSLRSVTYEQYF. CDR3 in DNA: TGTGCCAGCAGCTTAAGAAGCGTTACCTACGAGCAGTACTTC.

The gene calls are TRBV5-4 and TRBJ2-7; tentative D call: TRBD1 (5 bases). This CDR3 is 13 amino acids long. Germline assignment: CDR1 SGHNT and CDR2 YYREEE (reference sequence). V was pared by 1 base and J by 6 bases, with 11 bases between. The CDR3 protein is CASSLQGLGEQYF. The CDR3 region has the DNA TGTGCCAGCAGCTTGCAGGGCCTCGGCGAGCAGTACTTC.

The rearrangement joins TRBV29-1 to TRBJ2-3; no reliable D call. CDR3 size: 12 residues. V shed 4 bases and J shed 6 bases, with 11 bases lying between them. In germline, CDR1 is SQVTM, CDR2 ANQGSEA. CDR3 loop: CSVGRISDTQYF. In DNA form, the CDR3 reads TGCAGCGTTGGCAGAATCAGTGATACGCAGTATTTT.

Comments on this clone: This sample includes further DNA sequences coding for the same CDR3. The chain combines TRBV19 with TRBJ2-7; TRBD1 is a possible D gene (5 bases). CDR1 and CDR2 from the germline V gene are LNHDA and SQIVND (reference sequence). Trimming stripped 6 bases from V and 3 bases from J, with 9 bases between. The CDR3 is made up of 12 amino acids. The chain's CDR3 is CASSQGIYEQYF. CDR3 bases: TGTGCCAGTAGCCAGGGCATCTACGAGCAGTACTTC.

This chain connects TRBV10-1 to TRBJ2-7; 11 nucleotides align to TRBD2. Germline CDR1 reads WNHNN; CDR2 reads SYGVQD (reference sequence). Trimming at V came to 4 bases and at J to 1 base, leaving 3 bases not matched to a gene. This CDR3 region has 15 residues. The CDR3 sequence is CASSGRTSGSYEQYF. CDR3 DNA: TGCGCCAGCAGTGGGAGGACTAGCGGGTCCTACGAGCAGTACTTC.

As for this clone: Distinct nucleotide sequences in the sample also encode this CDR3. CDR3 DNA: TGCGCCAGCAGCTTAGGCTTGTACAATGAGCAGTTCTTC. This gives the protein CASSLGLYNEQFF. The V call is TRBV5-1, the J call TRBJ2-1; D uncertain. Germline CDR1 SGHRS, CDR2 YFSETQ. Trimming shortened V by 2 bases and J by 4 bases, and 7 bases separated the two germline ends. The CDR3 is 13 residues long. Full variable domain (rest looked up from reference TRBV5-1 and TRBJ2-1): KAGVTQTPRYLIKTRGQQVTLSCSPISGHRSVSWYQQTPGQGLQFLFEYFSETQRNKGNFPGRFSGRQFSNSRSEMNVSTLELGDSALYLCASSLGLYNEQFFGPGTRLTVL.

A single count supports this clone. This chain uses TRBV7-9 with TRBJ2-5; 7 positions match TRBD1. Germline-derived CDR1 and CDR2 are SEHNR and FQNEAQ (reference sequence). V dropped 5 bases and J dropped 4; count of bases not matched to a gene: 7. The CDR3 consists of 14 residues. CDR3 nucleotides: TGTGCCAGCAGCGGGAAGAGGGGGCGAGAGACCCAGTACTTC. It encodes CASSGKRGRETQYF.

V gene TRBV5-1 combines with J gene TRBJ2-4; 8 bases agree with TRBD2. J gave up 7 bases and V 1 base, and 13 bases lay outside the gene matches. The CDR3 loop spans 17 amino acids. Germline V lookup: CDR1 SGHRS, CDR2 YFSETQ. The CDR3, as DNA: TGCGCCAGCAGCTTGTCCCTCGGGCGGGAGGTGCTCAACATTCAGTACTTC. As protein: CASSLSLGREVLNIQYF.

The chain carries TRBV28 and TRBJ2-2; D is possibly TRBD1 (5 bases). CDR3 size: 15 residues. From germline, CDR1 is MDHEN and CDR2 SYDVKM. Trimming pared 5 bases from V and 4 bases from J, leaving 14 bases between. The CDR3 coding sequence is TGTGCCAGCAGTCGATCACCACAGGTCACCGGGGAGCTGTTTTTT. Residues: CASSRSPQVTGELFF.

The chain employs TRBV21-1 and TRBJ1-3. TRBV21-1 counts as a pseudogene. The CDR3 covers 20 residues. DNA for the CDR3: TGTGCCAGCAGCTTCCTGACGGGGATGGGGCTGCCTCTTTTAGGAAACACCATATATTTT. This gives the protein CASSFLTGMGLPLLGNTIYF.

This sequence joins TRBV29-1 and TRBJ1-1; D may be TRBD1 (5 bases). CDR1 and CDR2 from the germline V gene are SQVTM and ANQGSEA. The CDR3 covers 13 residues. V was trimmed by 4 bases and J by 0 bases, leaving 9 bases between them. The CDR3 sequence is CSVAPRVNTEAFF. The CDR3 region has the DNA TGCAGCGTTGCCCCCAGGGTGAACACTGAAGCTTTCTTT.

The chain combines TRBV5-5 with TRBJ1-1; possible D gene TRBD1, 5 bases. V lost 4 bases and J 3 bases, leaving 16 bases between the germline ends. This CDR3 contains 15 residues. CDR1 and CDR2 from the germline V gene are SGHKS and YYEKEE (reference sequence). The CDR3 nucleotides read TGTGCCAGCAGCCCCATCCGGGGGTTGGACACTGAAGCTTTCTTT. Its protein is CASSPIRGLDTEAFF.

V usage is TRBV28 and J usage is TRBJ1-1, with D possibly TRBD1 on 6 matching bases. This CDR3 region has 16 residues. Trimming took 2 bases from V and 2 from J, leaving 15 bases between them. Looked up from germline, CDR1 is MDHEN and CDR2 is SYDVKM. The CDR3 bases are TGTGCCAGCAGTTTAACCCCTTGGGGGGCAAACACTGAAGCTTTCTTT. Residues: CASSLTPWGANTEAFF. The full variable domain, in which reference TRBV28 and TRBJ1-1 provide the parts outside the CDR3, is DVKVTQSSRYLVKRTGEKVFLECVQDMDHENMFWYRQDPGLGLRLIYFSYDVKMKEKGDIPEGYSVSREKKERFSLILESASTNQTSMYLCASSLTPWGANTEAFFGQGTRLTVV.

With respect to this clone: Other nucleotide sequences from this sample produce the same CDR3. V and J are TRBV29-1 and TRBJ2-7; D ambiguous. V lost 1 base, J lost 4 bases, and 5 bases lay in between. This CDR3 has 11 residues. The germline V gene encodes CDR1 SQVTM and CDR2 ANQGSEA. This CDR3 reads CSVEGPYEQYF. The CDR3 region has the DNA TGCAGCGTTGAAGGCCCGTACGAGCAGTACTTC.

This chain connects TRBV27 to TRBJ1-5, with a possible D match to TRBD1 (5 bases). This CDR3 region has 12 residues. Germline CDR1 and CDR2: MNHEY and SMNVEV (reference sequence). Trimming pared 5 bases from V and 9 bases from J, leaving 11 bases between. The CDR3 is CASSAVGGPQHF. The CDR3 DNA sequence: TGTGCCAGCAGTGCCGTCGGGGGGCCCCAGCATTTT.